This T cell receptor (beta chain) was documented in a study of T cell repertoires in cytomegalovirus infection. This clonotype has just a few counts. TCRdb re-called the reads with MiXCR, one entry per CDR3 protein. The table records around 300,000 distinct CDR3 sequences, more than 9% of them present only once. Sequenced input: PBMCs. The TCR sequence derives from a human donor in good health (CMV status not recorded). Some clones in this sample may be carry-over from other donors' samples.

The CDR3 reads CASSLVRVETQYF. The CDR3 DNA reads as TGCGCCAGCAGCTTGGTAAGGGTAGAGACCCAGTACTTC. The chain has TRBV5-1 and TRBJ2-5; D unresolved. Trimming cost V 0 bases and J 4 bases, with 7 bases left between them. This CDR3 has 13 amino acids. Germline V gives CDR1 SGHRS, CDR2 YFSETQ.